These 3 T cell receptor beta chains were all obtained from the same sample, sequenced in a study of blood T cell repertoires in COVID-19. Some clones are missing from TCRdb's copy, which holds only in-frame ones; the method was immunoSEQ multiplex PCR. The sample holds 85,000 to 100,000 clones, 70% to 90% seen once. The sequenced sample was peripheral blood. These receptors all stem from a man over 45 with active or convalescent COVID-19.

The chain combines TRBV2 with TRBJ2-5, with D tentatively TRBD1 (5 bases). The CDR3 extends over 14 amino acids. V was pared by 2 bases and J by 5 bases, with 12 bases between. CDR1 SNHLY and CDR2 FYNNEI come from the germline V gene. The CDR3 DNA follows: TGTGCCAGCAGTGAACCACAGGTTTTGGAGACCCAGTACTTC. Its protein is CASSEPQVLETQYF.

The chain recombines TRBV29-1 with TRBJ1-1, with D unresolved. V gave up 4 bases and J gave up 13 bases, with 19 bases separating them. From germline, CDR1 is SQVTM and CDR2 ANQGSEA. This CDR3 comprises 12 residues. In nucleotides, the CDR3 is TGCAGCGTTGTCGATCAGGCCTTGGGTGGTTTCTTT. Amino acid sequence: CSVVDQALGGFF.

V is TRBV5-1 and J is TRBJ2-3, with a weak D call TRBD1 (6 bases). The CDR3 contains 13 residues. The V gene's germline CDR1 is SGHRS and CDR2 YFSETQ. The V and J ends lost 3 bases and 6 bases respectively, with 11 bases between them. The CDR3: CASSSGTFDTQYF. CDR3 nucleotides: TGCGCCAGCAGCTCCGGGACATTTGATACGCAGTATTTT.